Shown below are 16 T cell receptor beta chains from a single sample sequenced in a study of CD8 T cells in ankylosing spondylitis. TCRdb analysed the 5' RACE reads with MiXCR anew, one entry per CDR3 protein. In the table there are 150,000 to 200,000 distinct CDR3 sequences, approximately 10% of which are singletons. Sequencing was carried out using blood, either unsorted or a sorted T cell fraction (not recorded which). The origin of the receptors is a male donor with ankylosing spondylitis or in good health (not recorded which).

This chain connects TRBV11-2 to TRBJ2-4, with D unresolved. CDR3 length equals 14 residues. Trimming removed 6 bases from V and 1 base from J, with 10 bases in between. CDR1 SGHAT and CDR2 FQNNGV come from the germline V gene. The DNA for the CDR3 is TGTGCCAGCAGTTCCCGGCTGGCCAAAAACATTCAGTACTTC. It is translated as CASSSRLAKNIQYF.

This clonotype was counted a few times. The rearrangement links TRBV12-3 or TRBV12-4 to TRBJ2-1, with D hard to call. This CDR3 spans 13 amino acids. V dropped 3 bases and J dropped 12 bases, with 15 bases sitting between them. DNA of the CDR3: TGTGCCAGCAGTTTGCTTCATGAAATGATGCAGTTCTTC. Its translation is CASSLLHEMMQFF.

Remarks on this clonotype: This may stem from a read error, because a much larger clone lies one nucleotide away. The V gene is TRBV5-1, the J gene TRBJ2-1; D may match TRBD1 or TRBD2 (5 bases each). The CDR3 is 16 residues long. V was pared by 3 bases and J by 0 bases, with 13 bases between. The germline CDR1 and CDR2 sequences are SGHRS and YFSETQ. The CDR3 protein is CASSSGPISSYNEQFF. The CDR3 DNA sequence: TGCGCCAGCAGCTCGGGACCCATAAGCTCCTACAATGAGCAGTTCTTC.

This clonotype has at least ten counts. The rearrangement joins TRBV7-9 to TRBJ2-3, with TRBD2 identical over 11 bases. The CDR3 extends over 15 amino acids. The V and J ends lost 5 bases and 0 bases, in that order; junction bases with no gene match: 1. Germline loops: CDR1 SEHNR, CDR2 FQNEAQ (reference sequence). CDR3 residues: CASSRTSGSTDTQYF. Written as DNA, the CDR3 is TGTGCCAGCAGCCGGACTAGCGGGAGCACAGATACGCAGTATTTT.

This chain links TRBV12-3 or TRBV12-4 with TRBJ2-1; no clear D. The length of the CDR3 is 13 residues. V was cut by 0 bases and J by 8 bases, with 8 bases left in between. The DNA of the CDR3 is TGTGCCAGCAGTTTAGCGTCCCCCGATGAGCAGTTCTTC. The encoded protein is CASSLASPDEQFF.

This clonotype was counted ten times or more. This chain's CDR3 is CAAQRDTDTQYF. Written as DNA, the CDR3 is TGTGCGGCCCAGCGGGACACAGATACGCAGTATTTT. V and J are TRBV7-8 and TRBJ2-3, with 7 bases matching TRBD2. Germline V gene sequence: CDR1 SGHVS, CDR2 FQNEAQ. This CDR3 has 12 residues.

This clonotype appeared many times. This chain's CDR3 is CASSARTGAWADTQYF. The CDR3, as DNA: TGTGCCAGCAGCGCGCGGACAGGGGCTTGGGCAGATACGCAGTATTTT. This chain links TRBV7-2 with TRBJ2-3, with TRBD1 matching over 9 bases. Looked up from germline, CDR1 is SGHTA and CDR2 is FQGNSA. The CDR3 runs to 16 residues. The ends lost 5 bases at V and 4 bases at J; junction bases unmatched: 10. The full variable domain, with the rest looked up from reference TRBV7-2 and TRBJ2-3, is GAGVSQSPSNKVTEKGKDVELRCDPISGHTALYWYRQSLGQGLEFLIYFQGNSAPDKSGLPSDRFSAERTGGSVSTLTIQRTQQEDSAVYLCASSARTGAWADTQYFGPGTRLTVL.

This clonotype was recorded at least ten times. This chain connects TRBV6-1 to TRBJ1-2; 9 positions agree with TRBD1. V shed 6 bases and J 2 bases; nucleotides not matched to a gene: 4. CDR3 length: 14 residues. The germline V gene has CDR1 MNHNS and CDR2 SASEGT. The CDR3 sequence is CASRRDRANYGYTF. The CDR3 nucleotides read TGTGCCAGCAGAAGGGACAGGGCCAACTATGGCTACACCTTC.

This clonotype was counted at least ten times. The chain employs TRBV5-1 and TRBJ2-7; D perhaps matches TRBD2 (6 bases). The length of the CDR3 is 16 residues. Germline V lookup: CDR1 SGHRS, CDR2 YFSETQ. The ends were cut back, 0 bases at V and 3 bases at J, with 16 bases in the middle. CDR3 protein: CASSLAGTGRIYEQYF. CDR3 in DNA: TGCGCCAGCAGCTTGGCCGGGACTGGTAGAATCTACGAGCAGTACTTC. The variable domain in full, completed from reference TRBV5-1 and TRBJ2-7, reads KAGVTQTPRYLIKTRGQQVTLSCSPISGHRSVSWYQQTPGQGLQFLFEYFSETQRNKGNFPGRFSGRQFSNSRSEMNVSTLELGDSALYLCASSLAGTGRIYEQYFGPGTRLTVT.

This clonotype occurred many times. The V and J genes are TRBV12-5 and TRBJ2-1; D is unresolved. V was pared by 1 base and J by 2 bases, with 6 bases between. CDR1 is LGHNT, CDR2 FRNRAP, per germline. The CDR3 has 14 amino acids. Here the CDR3 reads CASGLGSAYNEQFF. The CDR3 bases are TGTGCTAGTGGTTTGGGCTCCGCCTACAATGAGCAGTTCTTC. The full variable domain, completed using reference TRBV12-5 and TRBJ2-1, is DARVTQTPRHKVTEMGQEVTMRCQPILGHNTVFWYRQTMMQGLELLAYFRNRAPLDDSGMPKDRFSAEMPDATLATLKIQPSEPRDSAVYFCASGLGSAYNEQFFGPGTRLTVL.

This clonotype has only a few counts. This chain uses TRBV7-9 with TRBJ2-7; TRBD2 matches at 11 bases. The CDR3 length is 17 residues. Germline values: CDR1 SEHNR, CDR2 FQNEAQ (reference sequence). With 1 base clipped from V and 2 bases from J, the junction kept 7 bases outside the gene matches. The CDR3 sequence is CASSLVVAGGIPYEQYF. The DNA for the CDR3 is TGTGCCAGCAGCTTAGTGGTAGCGGGAGGGATTCCCTACGAGCAGTACTTC.

This clonotype has at least ten counts. This chain links TRBV6-1 with TRBJ2-4; 8 bases are a match to TRBD1. Germline lookup yields CDR1 MNHNS and CDR2 SASEGT. The CDR3 runs to 17 residues. Trimming at V came to 5 bases and at J to 6 bases, leaving 15 bases not matched to a gene. The CDR3 DNA follows: TGTGCCAGCAGTAAACCCCAGGGGGCCTTCGTTGGAAACATTCAGTACTTC. Translation: CASSKPQGAFVGNIQYF.

This clonotype was observed many times. The gene calls are TRBV29-1 and TRBJ2-3, with 8 bases aligning to TRBD1. Germline trimming cut 6 bases from V and 6 bases from J; bases unmatched to any gene: 8. CDR1 SQVTM and CDR2 ANQGSEA come from the germline V gene. The CDR3 is 13 residues long. CDR3 DNA sequence: TGCAGCGTGGCCAGGGGGCGCGAGGATACGCAGTATTTT. This gives the protein CSVARGREDTQYF.

V usage is TRBV6-1 and J usage is TRBJ2-7; the D gene is possibly TRBD1 (6 bases). The CDR3 runs to 14 residues. V lost 10 bases to trimming and J lost 2 bases, with 18 bases between them. Germline lookup yields CDR1 MNHNS and CDR2 SASEGT. The CDR3 here is CATSITGKAYEQYF. The DNA of the CDR3 is TGTGCCACCTCAATAACAGGGAAGGCCTACGAGCAGTACTTC.

This clonotype was picked up many times. This chain links TRBV29-1 with TRBJ2-5; 10 nucleotides line up with TRBD1. V lost 7 bases and J lost 5; bases outside the gene matches: 13. Germline V gives CDR1 SQVTM, CDR2 ANQGSEA. The CDR3 sequence is 15 residues long. CDR3 amino acids: CSALPGTGVGETQYF. The CDR3 region has the DNA TGCAGCGCCTTACCCGGGACAGGGGTCGGGGAGACCCAGTACTTC.

About this clonotype itself: A single base separates this from a much larger clone, so it may be a read error. J is TRBJ2-3 and V is TRBV7-6, with D unresolved. Germline V lookup: CDR1 SGHVS, CDR2 FNYEAQ. The CDR3 runs 13 residues. The chain's CDR3 is CASSLGSTDTKYF. DNA for the CDR3: TGTGCCAGCAGCTTAGGCTCCACAGATACGAAGTATTTT. Looking up the rest from reference TRBV7-6 and TRBJ2-3 gives the full variable domain: GAGVSQSPRYKVTKRGQDVALRCDPISGHVSLYWYRQALGQGPEFLTYFNYEAQQDKSGLPNDRFSAERPEGSISTLTIQRTEQRDSAMYRCASSLGSTDTKYFGPGTRLTVL.